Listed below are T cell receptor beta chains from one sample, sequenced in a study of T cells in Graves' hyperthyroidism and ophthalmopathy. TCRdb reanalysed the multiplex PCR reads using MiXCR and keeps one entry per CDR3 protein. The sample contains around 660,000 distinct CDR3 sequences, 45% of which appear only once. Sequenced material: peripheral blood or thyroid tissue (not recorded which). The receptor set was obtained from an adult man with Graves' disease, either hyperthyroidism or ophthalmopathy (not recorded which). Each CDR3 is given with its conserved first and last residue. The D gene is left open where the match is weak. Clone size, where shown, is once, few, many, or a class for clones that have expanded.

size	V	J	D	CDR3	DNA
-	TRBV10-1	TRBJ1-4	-	CASSRELNAKLFF	TGCGCCAGCAGCCGGGAATTGAATGCAAAACTGTTTTTT
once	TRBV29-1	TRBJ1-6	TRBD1	CSVQDRAALHF	TGCAGCGTTCAGGACAGGGCCGCCCTCCACTTT
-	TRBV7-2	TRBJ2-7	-	CAGSSQGTYEQYF	TGTGCCGGCAGCTCCCAGGGGACCTACGAGCAGTACTTC
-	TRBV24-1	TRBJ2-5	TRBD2	CATSDMAGGLETQYF	TGTGCCACCAGTGATATGGCGGGGGGGCTAGAGACCCAGTACTTC
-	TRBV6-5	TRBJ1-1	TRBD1	CASSYSGQVDLTSF	TGTGCCAGCAGTTACTCGGGACAGGTTGATTTAACTTCCTTT
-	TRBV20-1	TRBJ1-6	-	CSAGRTKTNSPLHF	TGCAGTGCTGGGAGGACAAAAACTAATTCACCCCTCCACTTT
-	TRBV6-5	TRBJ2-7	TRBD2	CASSYNPRLAGAYEQYF	TGTGCCAGCAGTTACAACCCTAGACTAGCGGGAGCTTACGAGCAGTACTTC
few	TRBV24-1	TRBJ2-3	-	CATAAGADTQYF	TGTGCCACCGCGGCAGGGGCAGATACGCAGTATTTT
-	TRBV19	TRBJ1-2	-	CASTTGTRFNYGYTF	TGTGCCAGTACCACCGGGACACGCTTCAACTATGGCTACACCTTC
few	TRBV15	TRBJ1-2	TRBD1	CATSSQSGQSYGYTF	TGTGCCACCAGCAGCCAATCGGGACAGTCCTATGGCTACACCTTC
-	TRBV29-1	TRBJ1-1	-	CSVEQRNTEAFF	TGCAGCGTGGAACAGAGAAACACTGAAGCTTTCTTT
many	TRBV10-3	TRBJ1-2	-	CAISGGLQRNFYGYTF	TGTGCCATCAGTGGGGGTCTACAGCGGAACTTCTATGGCTACACCTTC
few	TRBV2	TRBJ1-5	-	CASSEGTVWNQPQHF	TGTGCCAGCAGTGAAGGTACAGTCTGGAATCAGCCCCAGCATTTT
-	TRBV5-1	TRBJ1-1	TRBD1	CASGLDPQGAKTEAFF	TGCGCCAGCGGGCTGGACCCTCAGGGGGCGAAGACTGAAGCTTTCTTT
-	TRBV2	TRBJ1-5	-	CASSEARQWVNQPQHF	TGTGCCAGCAGTGAAGCAAGACAGTGGGTAAATCAGCCCCAGCATTTT
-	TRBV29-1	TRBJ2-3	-	CSVAESTDTQYF	TGCAGCGTCGCCGAGAGCACAGATACGCAGTATTTT
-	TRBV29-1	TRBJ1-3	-	CSVRENTIYF	TGCAGCGTCAGGGAAAACACCATATATTTT
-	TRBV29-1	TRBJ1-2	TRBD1	CSASPGQGSDGYTF	TGCAGTGCTAGTCCGGGACAGGGCAGTGACGGCTACACCTTC
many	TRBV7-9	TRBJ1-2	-	CASSHGQYNGYTF	TGTGCCAGCAGCCATGGACAGTACAATGGCTACACCTTC
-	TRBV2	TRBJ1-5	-	CASSRGGPQHF	TGTGCCAGCAGTAGGGGGGGGCCCCAGCATTTT